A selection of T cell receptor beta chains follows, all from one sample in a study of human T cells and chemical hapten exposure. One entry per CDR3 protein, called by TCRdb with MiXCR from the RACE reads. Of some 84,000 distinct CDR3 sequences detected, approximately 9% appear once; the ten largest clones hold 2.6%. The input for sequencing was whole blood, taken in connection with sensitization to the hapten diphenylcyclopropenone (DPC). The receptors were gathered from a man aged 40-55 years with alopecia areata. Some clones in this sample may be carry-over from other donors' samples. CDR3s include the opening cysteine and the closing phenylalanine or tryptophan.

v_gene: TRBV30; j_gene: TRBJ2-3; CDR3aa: CAWRLAGSTDTQYF
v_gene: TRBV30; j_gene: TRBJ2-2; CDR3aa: CAWMWGPNTGELFF
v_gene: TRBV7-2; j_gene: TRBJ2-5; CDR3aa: CASSLAYYQETQYF
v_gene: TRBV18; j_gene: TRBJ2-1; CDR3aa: CASSGTSGRAEFF
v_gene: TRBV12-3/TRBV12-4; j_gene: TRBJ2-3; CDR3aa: CASSSRQGASTDTQYF
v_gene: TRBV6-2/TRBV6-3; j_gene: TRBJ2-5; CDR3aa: CASSTRPGLAGRETQYF
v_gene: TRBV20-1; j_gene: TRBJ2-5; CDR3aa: CSARDRPRGETQYF
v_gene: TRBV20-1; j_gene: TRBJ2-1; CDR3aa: CSAVSGRASEQFF
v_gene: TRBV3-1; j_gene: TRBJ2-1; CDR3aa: CASSQVAVLSGSRSNEQFF
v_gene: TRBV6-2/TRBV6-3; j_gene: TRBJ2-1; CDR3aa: CASSYSRERVFF
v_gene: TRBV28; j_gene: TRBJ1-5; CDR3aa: CASSPRSGGATAGQPQHF
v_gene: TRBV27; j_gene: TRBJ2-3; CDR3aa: CASSEGQPDTQYF
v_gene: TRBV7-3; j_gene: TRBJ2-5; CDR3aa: CASSPDPAQETQYF
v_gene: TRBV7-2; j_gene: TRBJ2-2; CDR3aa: CASSDQGYTGELFF
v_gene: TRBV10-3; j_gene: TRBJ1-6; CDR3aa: CAIWGQGDSPLHF
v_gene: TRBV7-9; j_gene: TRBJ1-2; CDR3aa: CASTQERVYGYTF
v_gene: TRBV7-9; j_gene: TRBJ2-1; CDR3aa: CASSWGLDNEQFF
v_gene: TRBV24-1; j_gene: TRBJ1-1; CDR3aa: CATSRQGSTEAFF
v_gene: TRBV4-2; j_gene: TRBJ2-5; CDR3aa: CASSQGGLAEGFQETQYF
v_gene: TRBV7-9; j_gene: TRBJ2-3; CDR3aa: CASSFMSGERDTQYF
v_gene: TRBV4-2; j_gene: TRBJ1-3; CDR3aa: CATRTGGISGNTIYF
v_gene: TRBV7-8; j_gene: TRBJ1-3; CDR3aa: CASSSRNTIYF
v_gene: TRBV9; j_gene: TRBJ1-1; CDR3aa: CASSERFAGEAFF
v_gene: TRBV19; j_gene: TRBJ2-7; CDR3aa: CASSSGTGPYEQYF
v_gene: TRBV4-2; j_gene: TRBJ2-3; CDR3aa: CASSQDRTGASGRFTDTQYF
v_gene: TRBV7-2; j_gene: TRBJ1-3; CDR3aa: CASTPTGGSGNTIYF
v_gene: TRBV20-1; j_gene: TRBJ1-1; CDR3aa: CSAPKTGGHTEAFF
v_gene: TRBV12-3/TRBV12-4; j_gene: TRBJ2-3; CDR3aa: CASSWGQASTDTQYF
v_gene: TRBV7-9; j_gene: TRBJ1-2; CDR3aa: CASSDRLHPGYGYTF
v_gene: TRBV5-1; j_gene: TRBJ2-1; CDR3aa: CASSPGTSVTGFF
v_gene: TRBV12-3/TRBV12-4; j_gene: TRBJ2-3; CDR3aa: CASSFNLAGKDTQYF
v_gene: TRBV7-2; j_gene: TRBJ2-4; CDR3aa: CASSLEALAKNIQYF
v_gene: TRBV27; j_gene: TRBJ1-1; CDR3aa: CASRPTTTGLTEAFF
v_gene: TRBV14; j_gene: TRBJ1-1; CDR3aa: CASSQERTGVKDTEAFF
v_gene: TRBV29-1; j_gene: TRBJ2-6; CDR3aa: CSADSGANVLTF
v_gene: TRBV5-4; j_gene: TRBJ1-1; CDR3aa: CASSSPGMINTEAFF
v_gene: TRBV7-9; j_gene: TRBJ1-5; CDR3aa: CASSQGQGRGQPQHF
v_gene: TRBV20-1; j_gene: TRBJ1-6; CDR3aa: CSARGGGNRANSPLHF
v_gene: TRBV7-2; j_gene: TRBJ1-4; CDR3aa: CASSWTTAGASGEKLFF
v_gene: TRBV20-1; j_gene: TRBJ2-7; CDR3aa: CSAMRQGFDEQYF
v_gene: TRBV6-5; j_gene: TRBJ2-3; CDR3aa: CASSRTGSGSSDTQYF
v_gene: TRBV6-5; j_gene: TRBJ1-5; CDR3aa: CASSATSSNQPQHF
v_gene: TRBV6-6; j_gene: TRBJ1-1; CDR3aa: CASTPRQGGAPNEAFF
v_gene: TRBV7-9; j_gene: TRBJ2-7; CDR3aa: CAGSLGTYEQYF
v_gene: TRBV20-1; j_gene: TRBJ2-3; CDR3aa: CSARAPGVTDTQYF
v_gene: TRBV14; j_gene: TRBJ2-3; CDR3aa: CASSQETGLPGLTDTQYF
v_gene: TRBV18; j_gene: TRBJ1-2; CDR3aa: CASSPTPVPTANYGYTF
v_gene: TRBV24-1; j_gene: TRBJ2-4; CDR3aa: CATSDQTSLQYF
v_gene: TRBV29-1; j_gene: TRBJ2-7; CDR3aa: CSVETFGPTFRSYEQYF
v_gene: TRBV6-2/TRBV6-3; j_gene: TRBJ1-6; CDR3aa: CASGPTSSYNSPLHF
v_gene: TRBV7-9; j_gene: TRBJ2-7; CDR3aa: CASSPPLGRAHEQYF
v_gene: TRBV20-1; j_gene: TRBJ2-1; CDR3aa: CSASPGDGYNEQFF
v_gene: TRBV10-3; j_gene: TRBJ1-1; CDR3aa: CAISEGRGPNTEAFF
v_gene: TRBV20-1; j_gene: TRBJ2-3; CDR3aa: CSARDLREGTASYTQYF
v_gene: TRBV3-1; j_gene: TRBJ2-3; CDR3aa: CASSPTSASTDTQYF